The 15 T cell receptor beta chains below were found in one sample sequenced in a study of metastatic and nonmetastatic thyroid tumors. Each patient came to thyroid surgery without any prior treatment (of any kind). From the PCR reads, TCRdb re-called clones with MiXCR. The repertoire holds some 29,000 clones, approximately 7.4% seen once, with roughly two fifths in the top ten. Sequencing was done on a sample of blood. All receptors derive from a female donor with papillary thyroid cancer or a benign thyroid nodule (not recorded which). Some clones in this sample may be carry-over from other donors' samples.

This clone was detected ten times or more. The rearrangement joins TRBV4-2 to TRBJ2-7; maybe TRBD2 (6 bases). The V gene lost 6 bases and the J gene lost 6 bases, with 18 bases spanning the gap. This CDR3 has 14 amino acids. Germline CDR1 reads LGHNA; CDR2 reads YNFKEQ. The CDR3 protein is CASSHRELVGEQYF. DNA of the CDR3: TGTGCCAGCAGTCACCGGGAGCTAGTGGGCGAGCAGTACTTC.

The CDR3 region is CASSIVSLAGVNTGELFF. DNA of the CDR3: TGTGCCAGTAGTATAGTTTCACTAGCGGGAGTGAACACCGGGGAGCTGTTTTTT. The V call is TRBV19, the J call TRBJ2-2; TRBD2 matches at 11 bases. There are 18 residues in the CDR3. Germline V gives CDR1 LNHDA, CDR2 SQIVND (reference sequence). The J segment lost 1 base and the V segment lost 1 base, leaving 5 bases of the junction unmatched.

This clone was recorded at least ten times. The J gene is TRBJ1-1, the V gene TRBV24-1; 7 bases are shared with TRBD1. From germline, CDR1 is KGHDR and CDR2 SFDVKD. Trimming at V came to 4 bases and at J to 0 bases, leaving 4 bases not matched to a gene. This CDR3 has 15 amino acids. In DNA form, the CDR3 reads TGTGCCACCAGTGACCCGGGACAGTTGAACACTGAAGCTTTCTTT. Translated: CATSDPGQLNTEAFF.

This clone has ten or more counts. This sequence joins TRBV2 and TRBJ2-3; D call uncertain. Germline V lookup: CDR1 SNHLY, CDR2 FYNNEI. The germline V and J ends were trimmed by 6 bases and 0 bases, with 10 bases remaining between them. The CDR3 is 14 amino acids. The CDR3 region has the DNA TGTGCCAGCAGAGAAATCGCTAGCACAGATACGCAGTATTTT. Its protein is CASREIASTDTQYF.

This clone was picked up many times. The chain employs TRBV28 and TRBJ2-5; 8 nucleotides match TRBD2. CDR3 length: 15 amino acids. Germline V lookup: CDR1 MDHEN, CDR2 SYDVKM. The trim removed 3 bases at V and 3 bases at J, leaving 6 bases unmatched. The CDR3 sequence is CASSFITSGEETQYF. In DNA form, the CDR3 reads TGTGCCAGCAGTTTCATTACTAGCGGAGAAGAGACCCAGTACTTC.

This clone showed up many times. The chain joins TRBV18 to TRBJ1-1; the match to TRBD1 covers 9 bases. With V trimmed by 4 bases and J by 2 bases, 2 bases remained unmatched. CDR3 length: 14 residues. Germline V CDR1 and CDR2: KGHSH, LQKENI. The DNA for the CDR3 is TGTGCCAGCTCACGGACAGGGGATAACACTGAAGCTTTCTTT. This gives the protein CASSRTGDNTEAFF. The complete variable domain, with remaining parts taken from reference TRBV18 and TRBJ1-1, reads NAGVMQNPRHLVRRRGQEARLRCSPMKGHSHVYWYRQLPEEGLKFMVYLQKENIIDESGMPKERFSAEFPKEGPSILRIQQVVRGDSAAYFCASSRTGDNTEAFFGQGTRLTVV.

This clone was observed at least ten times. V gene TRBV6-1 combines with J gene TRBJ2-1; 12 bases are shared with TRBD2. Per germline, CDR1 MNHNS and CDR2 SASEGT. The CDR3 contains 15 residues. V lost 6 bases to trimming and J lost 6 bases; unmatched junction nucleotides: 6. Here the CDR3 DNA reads TGTGCCAGCAGCGTGACTAGCGGGAGCCCCAATGAGCAGTTCTTC. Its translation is CASSVTSGSPNEQFF.

For the CDR3, the DNA is TGCGCCAGCAGCTTAGAAAAGGTGGCGCGAACAGATACGCAGTATTTT. Residues: CASSLEKVARTDTQYF. J is TRBJ2-3 and V is TRBV5-1, with no clear D. Germline CDR1 reads SGHRS; CDR2 reads YFSETQ. The CDR3 consists of 16 residues. Trimming took 2 bases from V and 3 from J, leaving 16 bases between them.

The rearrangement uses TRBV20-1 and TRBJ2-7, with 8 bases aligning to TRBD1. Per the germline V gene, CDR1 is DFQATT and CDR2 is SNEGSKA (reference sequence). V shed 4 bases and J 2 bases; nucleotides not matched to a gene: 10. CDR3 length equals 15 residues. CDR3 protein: CSANLGTGGTYEQYF. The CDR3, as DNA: TGCAGTGCTAACCTCGGGACAGGTGGAACCTACGAGCAGTACTTC.

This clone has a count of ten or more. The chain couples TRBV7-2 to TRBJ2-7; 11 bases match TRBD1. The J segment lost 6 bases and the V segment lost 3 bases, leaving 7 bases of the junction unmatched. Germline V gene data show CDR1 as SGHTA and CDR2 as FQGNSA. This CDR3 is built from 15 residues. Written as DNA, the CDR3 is TGTGCCAGCAGCTTTACCGGGACAGGGGGGTTCGAGCAGTACTTC. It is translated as CASSFTGTGGFEQYF.

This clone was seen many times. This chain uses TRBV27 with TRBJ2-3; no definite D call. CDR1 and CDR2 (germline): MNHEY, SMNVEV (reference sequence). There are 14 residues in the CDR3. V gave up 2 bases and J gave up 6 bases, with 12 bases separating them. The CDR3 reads CASSLDIPRDTQYF. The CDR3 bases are TGTGCCAGCAGTTTAGACATACCTCGGGATACGCAGTATTTT.

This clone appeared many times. The CDR3 DNA reads as TGTGCCAGCTCAATGGGGGAGAGGGCCAAAAACATTCAGTACTTC. Protein product: CASSMGERAKNIQYF. The chain joins TRBV18 to TRBJ2-4; either TRBD1 or TRBD2 may supply D (5 bases each). The CDR3 sequence is 15 residues long. Trimming left V 5 bases short and J 1 base short, with 12 bases between. Germline CDR1 KGHSH, CDR2 LQKENI.

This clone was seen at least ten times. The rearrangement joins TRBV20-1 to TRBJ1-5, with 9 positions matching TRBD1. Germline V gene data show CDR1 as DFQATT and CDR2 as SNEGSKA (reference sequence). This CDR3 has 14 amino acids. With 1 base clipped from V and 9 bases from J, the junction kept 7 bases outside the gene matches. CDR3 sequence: CSARAGQGRGPQHF. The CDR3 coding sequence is TGCAGTGCTAGAGCAGGACAGGGGCGGGGGCCCCAGCATTTT.

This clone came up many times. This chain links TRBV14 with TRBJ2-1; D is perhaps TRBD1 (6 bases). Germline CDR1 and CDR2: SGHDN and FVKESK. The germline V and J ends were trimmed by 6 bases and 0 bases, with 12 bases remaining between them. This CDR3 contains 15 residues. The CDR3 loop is CASRRTGSSYNEQFF. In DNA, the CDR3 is TGTGCCAGCAGGCGAACAGGGAGCTCCTACAATGAGCAGTTCTTC.

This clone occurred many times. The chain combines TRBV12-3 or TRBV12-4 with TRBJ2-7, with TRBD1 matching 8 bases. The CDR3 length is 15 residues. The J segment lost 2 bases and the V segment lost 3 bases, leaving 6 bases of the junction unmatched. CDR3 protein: CASSFSVDRAYEQYF. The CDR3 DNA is TGTGCCAGCAGTTTTTCAGTGGACAGGGCCTACGAGCAGTACTTC.